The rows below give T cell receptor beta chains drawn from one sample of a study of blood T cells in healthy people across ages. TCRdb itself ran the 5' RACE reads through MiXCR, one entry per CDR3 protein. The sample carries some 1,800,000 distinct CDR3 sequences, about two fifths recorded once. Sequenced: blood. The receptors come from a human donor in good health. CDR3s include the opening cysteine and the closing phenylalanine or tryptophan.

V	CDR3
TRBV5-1	CASTREWLAGAYPHEQFF
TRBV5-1	CAGSLGRGDTQYF
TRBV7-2	CASSLQPGTYGNTEAFF
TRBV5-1	CASSQGGTGNYGYTF
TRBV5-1	CASSLDRVYNEQFF
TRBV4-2	CASSQEPSGGALGELFF
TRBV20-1	CSARGPLDHNEQVF
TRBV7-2	CASSLAQMGNQPQHF
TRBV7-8	CASSLASGRIGSPLHF
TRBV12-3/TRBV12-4	CASSDDYYGYTF
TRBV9	CASSVRGSSTYNEQFF
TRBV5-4	CASSPLLSPYEQYF
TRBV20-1	CSTLAGGGYEQYF
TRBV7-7	CASSLVTGPRAEAFF
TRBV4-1	CASSQGGDRGFSDQETQYF
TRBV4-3	CASSQGEGPNYNEQFF
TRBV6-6	CASSYSGAGGLAYGYTF
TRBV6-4	CASRSSPYSNQPQHF
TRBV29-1	CSVEAANYGYTF
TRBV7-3	CASSLTGQGSYNEQFF
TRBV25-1	CASSVGGIEETQYF
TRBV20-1	CSAGKDTQYF
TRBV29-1	CSALLADTDTQYF
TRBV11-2	CASGGSRLRDTQYF
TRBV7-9	CASSLADSEAFF
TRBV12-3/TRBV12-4	CASSRLRGLEQYF
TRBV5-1	CASSPPDRDYGYTF
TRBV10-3	CAIRAGGLGDQPQHF
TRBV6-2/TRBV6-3	CASTYDRVYGYTF
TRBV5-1	CASSETTGGLVGYTF
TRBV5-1	CASSSMRDGTYEQYF
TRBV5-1	CASSREGNQPQHF
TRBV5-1	CASSLNPANEKLFF
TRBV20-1	CSANRGLGYGYTF
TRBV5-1	CASSPTQQESHYGYTF
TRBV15	CATSRGATGEGAGELFF
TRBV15	CATSRDQVGPNEQFF
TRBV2	CASSEDWGREETQYF
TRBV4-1	CAGSQDRAYNSPLHF
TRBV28	CASLAASTNEKLFF
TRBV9	CASSGDRGSALHF
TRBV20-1	CSAINPRDTDTQYF
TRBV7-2	CASSPIPSSYNEQFF
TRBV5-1	CASSLEGAWNSPLHF
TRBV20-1	CSASPGGGRENEQYF
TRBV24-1	CATSDTGSYEQYF
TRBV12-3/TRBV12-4	CASSLRTGGADTQYF
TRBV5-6	CASSRDQGAYNEQFF
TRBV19	CASSITTLYEQYF
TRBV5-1	CASSLDQPNTEAFF
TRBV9	CATSSGRVGNQPQHF
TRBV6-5	CASSPGLHHEQYF
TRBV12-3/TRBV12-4	CASTSREWANEKLFF
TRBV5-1	CASSPGQLDQPQHF
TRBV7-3	CASSQSGNARLFF